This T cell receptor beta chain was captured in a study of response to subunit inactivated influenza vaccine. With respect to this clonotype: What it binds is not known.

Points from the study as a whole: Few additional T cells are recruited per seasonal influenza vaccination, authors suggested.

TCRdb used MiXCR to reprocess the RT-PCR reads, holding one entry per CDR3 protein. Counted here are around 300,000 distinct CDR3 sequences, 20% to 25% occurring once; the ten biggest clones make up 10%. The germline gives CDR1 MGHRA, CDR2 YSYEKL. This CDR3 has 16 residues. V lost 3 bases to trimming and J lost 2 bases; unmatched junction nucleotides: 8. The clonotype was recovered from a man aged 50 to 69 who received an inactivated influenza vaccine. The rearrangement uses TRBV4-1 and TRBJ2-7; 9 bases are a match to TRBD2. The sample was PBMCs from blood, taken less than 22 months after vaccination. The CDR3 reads CASSQWTSAKPYEQYF. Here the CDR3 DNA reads TGCGCCAGCAGCCAGTGGACTAGCGCAAAACCCTACGAGCAGTACTTC.